This TCR beta chain was sequenced for a study of blood T cell repertoires in COVID-19. Germline values: CDR1 MGHRA, CDR2 YSYEKL. The length of the CDR3 is 14 residues. J gave up 13 bases and V 4 bases, and 12 bases lay outside the gene matches. Assay: immunoSEQ multiplex PCR; the TCRdb copy retains only in-frame clones and omits some. The sample lists roughly 320,000 clones; roughly nine tenths were seen once. The clonotype comes from a woman between 25 and 40 years old with COVID-19, enrolled during active disease. J is TRBJ2-2 and V is TRBV4-1; 7 bases match TRBD2. Sequenced material: peripheral blood. The CDR3 DNA sequence: TGCGCCAGCAGCCCGGTTGGGGGGGTTCGAGGGCTGTTTTTT. Translating gives CASSPVGGVRGLFF.